This TCR beta chain is from a study of read filtering for tumor transcriptome and immune sequencing. The overall study: Per sample, TCR-region reads ranged about 3.5 to 11 million by IR-seq, roughly 75 to 1273 by RNA-seq.

This library used approximately 0.4 ug RNA and molecular barcoded adaptors spanning alpha/delta and beta/gamma chains. TCRdb re-derived calls from the reads in MiXCR, one entry per CDR3 protein. Here the sample spans more than 55,000 distinct CDR3 sequences, 20% to 25% being singletons. Bone marrow was sampled from every patient at the time of active disease. This CDR3 has 15 amino acids. CDR1 is SGHRS and CDR2 is YFSETQ in the germline V gene. V gave up 4 bases and J gave up 1 base, with 11 bases separating them. The rearrangement joins TRBV5-1 to TRBJ2-2; TRBD2 is a possible D gene (6 bases). The specimen sequenced was a population of CD138-negative cells sorted from bone marrow. The receptor comes from a donor at least 40 years old with multiple myeloma. CDR3 DNA: TGCGCCAGCAGCGTCGGGAGCGAGAACACCGGGGAGCTGTTTTTT. Translation gives CASSVGSENTGELFF.